This T cell receptor beta chain was documented in a study of pediatric ulcerative colitis. Turning to this clone: What it recognizes is unknown.

Germline CDR1 SGHTA, CDR2 FQGNSA. The CDR3 extends over 13 amino acids. V lost 3 bases, J lost 1 base, and 5 bases lay in between. Rectal tissue came from one to two pinch biopsies taken at colonoscopy. Controls had normal endoscopy and no IBD diagnosis within a year. Study observations and caveats: Clonal expansions reduced rectal repertoire diversity in acute severe colitis.

The method was immunoSEQ multiplex PCR; TCRdb's version includes in-frame clones alone and lacks a portion of them. Of over 10,000 clones in the sample, approximately 77% were seen once. V is TRBV7-2 and J is TRBJ2-3, with D uncertain. The sample consisted of gut tissue. The receptor was derived from a boy younger than 18 who was a control in a study of pediatric ulcerative colitis. CDR3 loop: CASSFPGTDTQYF. As DNA, the CDR3 is TGTGCCAGCAGCTTCCCAGGCACAGATACGCAGTATTTT.